One and the same sample provided the 23 T cell receptor beta chains below, sequenced in a study of early T cells in non-severe SARS-CoV-2 infection. TCRdb reprocessed the 5' RACE reads with MiXCR, giving one entry per CDR3 protein. The sample consists of roughly 30,000 distinct CDR3 sequences, approximately 5.3% of them appearing once. Material: whole blood. The receptors come from an adult who was a healthcare worker with PCR-confirmed SARS-CoV-2 infection or an uninfected control (not recorded which).

The rearrangement links TRBV29-1 to TRBJ2-2; D not resolved. The CDR3 length is 12 residues. V was clipped by 7 bases and J by 3 bases, with 9 bases between them. CDR1 is SQVTM and CDR2 is ANQGSEA in the germline V gene. The CDR3 region is CSAFGHTGELFF. CDR3 nucleotide sequence: TGCAGCGCCTTCGGCCACACCGGGGAGCTGTTTTTT.

Many counts were recorded for this clonotype. The gene calls are TRBV7-9 and TRBJ1-6, with a weak D call TRBD1 (5 bases). Germline loops: CDR1 SEHNR, CDR2 FQNEAQ (reference sequence). The V end was cut by 5 bases, the J end by 11 bases, with 19 bases between. The CDR3 consists of 15 residues. CDR3 sequence reads: CASSPEGTSSPPLHF. The DNA for the CDR3 is TGTGCCAGCAGCCCCGAGGGGACCTCGTCTCCACCCCTCCACTTT.

There are many counts of this clonotype. The genes are TRBV12-3 or TRBV12-4 and TRBJ1-2, with TRBD1 identical over 7 bases. V trimming: 3 bases; J trimming: 3 bases; junction bases outside the gene matches: 16. The CDR3 runs 18 residues. CDR3: CASSLAPSGQARYYGYTF. The CDR3 DNA reads TGTGCCAGCAGTTTGGCCCCGTCCGGACAGGCCAGGTACTATGGCTACACCTTC.

This clonotype showed up many times. V usage is TRBV5-1 and J usage is TRBJ1-3; D call uncertain. The CDR3 sequence is 14 residues long. With 0 bases removed from V and 5 bases from J, the gap between germline ends came to 9 bases. Germline V CDR1 and CDR2: SGHRS, YFSETQ. The CDR3 DNA reads TGCGCCAGCAGCTTGGACGGGAGGAGAAACACCATATATTTT. Translation gives CASSLDGRRNTIYF.

Turning to this clonotype: This sequence may be a read error, since a much larger clone differs from it by one base. This chain uses TRBV7-6 with TRBJ2-1; no clear D gene. The CDR3 loop spans 14 amino acids. V dropped 5 bases and J dropped 9 bases, with 17 bases sitting between them. Germline CDR1 and CDR2: SGHVS and FNYEAQ. CDR3 amino acids: CASSPRASGGEQFF. The CDR3 DNA sequence: TGTGCCAGCAGCCCAAGGGCGTCTGGCGGTGAGCAGTTCTTC.

At least ten counts were recorded for this clonotype. The chain employs TRBV12-3 or TRBV12-4 and TRBJ1-2; 7 bases agree with TRBD1. J lost 3 bases, V lost 4 bases, and 2 bases had no gene match. The CDR3 has 13 amino acids. In nucleotides, the CDR3 is TGTGCCAGCAGTTCTGGACAGGACTATGGCTACACCTTC. Its protein is CASSSGQDYGYTF.

This clonotype appeared many times. V is TRBV12-3 or TRBV12-4 and J is TRBJ1-6; a weak D match, TRBD1 (6 bases). The CDR3 is 15 amino acids. Trimming pared 3 bases from V and 7 bases from J, leaving 13 bases between. CDR3 nucleotide sequence: TGTGCCAGCAGTTTTCGGGACACAAGCAATTCACCCCTCCACTTT. Translation: CASSFRDTSNSPLHF.

This clonotype showed up many times. The chain joins TRBV11-2 to TRBJ2-5; D is ambiguous. With 1 base removed from V and 2 bases from J, the gap between germline ends came to 8 bases. This CDR3 is built from 14 residues. CDR1 and CDR2 from the germline V gene are SGHAT and FQNNGV. The CDR3 bases are TGTGCCAGCAGCTTAGGGACGAAACAAGAGACCCAGTACTTC. Amino acids: CASSLGTKQETQYF.

Here the CDR3 DNA reads TGTGCCAGCAGTGGCCTTGGTAGGTCCAGCACAGATACGCAGTATTTT. It specifies CASSGLGRSSTDTQYF. This chain links TRBV6-1 with TRBJ2-3; D call uncertain. The CDR3 consists of 16 residues. V was clipped by 4 bases and J by 0 bases, with 14 bases between them. CDR1 is MNHNS, CDR2 SASEGT, per germline.

Ten or more counts support this clonotype. The V and J genes are TRBV11-2 and TRBJ1-3; a possible D gene is TRBD1 (5 bases). The CDR3 has 16 residues. V was shortened by 5 bases and J by 3 bases, with 17 bases between the two germline ends. Germline CDR1 reads SGHAT; CDR2 reads FQNNGV. The chain's CDR3 is CASSRDSLRLGNTIYF. The DNA for the CDR3 is TGTGCCAGCAGCCGGGACTCACTAAGACTTGGAAACACCATATATTTT.

This clonotype was detected many times. This chain joins TRBV6-5 and TRBJ2-1; possibly TRBD1 for D (6 bases). The CDR3 covers 13 residues. The germline V gene has CDR1 MNHEY and CDR2 SVGAGI. The germline V and J ends were trimmed by 6 bases and 8 bases, with 14 bases remaining between them. This CDR3 is CASRNRVAHEQFF. Here the CDR3 DNA reads TGTGCCAGCAGAAACAGGGTGGCCCATGAGCAGTTCTTC.

This clonotype was observed many times. The CDR3 DNA sequence: TGTGCCAGCAGGACCTTAGCCGGGGAGCAGTTCTTC. Translation gives CASRTLAGEQFF. This sequence joins TRBV6-2 or TRBV6-3 and TRBJ2-1; no firm D call. This CDR3 has 12 residues. V lost 6 bases to trimming and J lost 10 bases, with 13 bases between them. Germline V CDR1 and CDR2: MNHEY, SVGEGT.

This clonotype has just a few counts. This chain connects TRBV14 to TRBJ2-6; D is ambiguous. Between the trimmed V and J ends, which lost 5 bases and 0 bases, there was a span of 11 bases. This CDR3 has 16 residues. Germline V gives CDR1 SGHDN, CDR2 FVKESK. The CDR3 spells CASSDRALSGANVLTF. CDR3 DNA: TGTGCCAGCAGCGATAGGGCTCTCTCTGGGGCCAACGTCCTGACTTTC.

This clonotype was seen at least ten times. The rearrangement uses TRBV2 and TRBJ2-5; possibly TRBD2 for D (6 bases). The ends were cut back, 7 bases at V and 4 bases at J, with 22 bases in the middle. Germline V gives CDR1 SNHLY, CDR2 FYNNEI. This CDR3 spans 16 amino acids. The CDR3 DNA reads TGTGCCAGCATCAACTACCGTACTAGCTTGGGAGAGACCCAGTACTTC. Protein sequence: CASINYRTSLGETQYF.

This clonotype was seen ten or more times. The CDR3: CASSLAGTSNQPQHF. DNA of the CDR3: TGTGCCAGCAGCTTAGCGGGGACATCTAATCAGCCCCAGCATTTT. This chain connects TRBV7-9 to TRBJ1-5; a possible D gene is TRBD1 (6 bases). CDR1 is SEHNR and CDR2 is FQNEAQ in the germline V gene (reference sequence). The CDR3 spans 15 residues. Trimming removed 0 bases at V and 4 bases at J, with 10 bases between.

There are many counts of this clonotype. The rearrangement links TRBV6-1 to TRBJ1-1; tentative D call: TRBD1 (6 bases). V was clipped by 5 bases and J by 5 bases, with 12 bases between them. The CDR3 has 13 amino acids. Germline V lookup: CDR1 MNHNS, CDR2 SASEGT. CDR3 amino acids: CASSPYGQTEAFF. The DNA for the CDR3 is TGTGCCAGCAGTCCCTATGGACAGACTGAAGCTTTCTTT.

The CDR3 reads CASSQDRTANTGELFF. CDR3 in DNA: TGTGCCAGCAGCCAAGACAGGACTGCGAACACCGGGGAGCTGTTTTTT. The rearrangement links TRBV3-1 to TRBJ2-2; weak D call: TRBD2 (5 bases). The CDR3 spans 16 residues. V lost 0 bases to trimming and J lost 0 bases, with 8 bases between them. CDR1 LGHDT and CDR2 YNNKEL come from the germline V gene (reference sequence).

In its sample, this clonotype was seen many times. For the CDR3, the DNA is TGCGCCAGCAGCCAATCTATTTTTGGGAGGACGGCGAACACCGGGGAGCTGTTTTTT. Its translation: CASSQSIFGRTANTGELFF. V gene TRBV4-3 combines with J gene TRBJ2-2; D may be TRBD2 (6 bases). This CDR3 contains 19 residues. The germline CDR1 and CDR2 sequences are LGHNA and YSLEER. V was trimmed by 2 bases and J by 0 bases, leaving 19 bases between them.

This clonotype was seen more than once but under ten times. This rearrangement joins TRBV30 to TRBJ1-6; the match to TRBD1 covers 10 bases. CDR3 length equals 16 residues. Germline assignment: CDR1 GTSNPN and CDR2 SVGIG (reference sequence). After removal of 2 bases from V and 7 bases from J, the junction contained 8 bases not matched to a gene. This chain's CDR3 is CAWSYPMTGGNSPLHF. CDR3 nucleotides: TGTGCCTGGAGTTACCCCATGACAGGGGGCAATTCACCCCTCCACTTT.

This clonotype was detected ten times or more. CDR3 bases: TGTGCCAGCAGTTTGGCTGGAGACTACACAGATACGCAGTATTTT. This codes for CASSLAGDYTDTQYF. The chain joins TRBV27 to TRBJ2-3; TRBD2 is a possible D gene (5 bases). This CDR3 spans 15 amino acids. Germline V gene sequence: CDR1 MNHEY, CDR2 SMNVEV (reference sequence). The germline V and J ends were trimmed by 3 bases and 2 bases, with 12 bases remaining between them.

This clonotype has only a few counts. The chain couples TRBV7-2 to TRBJ2-7, with D tentatively TRBD1 (6 bases). The CDR3 is 16 amino acids. V lost 5 bases to trimming and J lost 2 bases, with 19 bases between them. Germline-derived CDR1 and CDR2 are SGHTA and FQGNSA. DNA for the CDR3: TGTGCCAGCAGCCTCGACGGACAGTTCGCCACCTACGAGCAGTACTTC. This translates into CASSLDGQFATYEQYF.

This clonotype was seen ten or more times. The V call is TRBV3-1, the J call TRBJ1-1; TRBD1 matches at 7 bases. After removal of 1 base from V and 10 bases from J, the junction contained 9 bases not matched to a gene. CDR1 and CDR2 from the germline V gene are LGHDT and YNNKEL (reference sequence). The CDR3 covers 14 residues. CDR3 sequence reads: CASSQGRTGDGAFF. CDR3 sequence (DNA): TGTGCCAGCAGCCAAGGCAGGACAGGAGATGGAGCTTTCTTT.

This clonotype was recorded a few times. One junction end does not reproduce the germline sequence, and a read error may be involved. This chain links TRBV7-2 with TRBJ2-5; TRBD1 or TRBD2 may be the D gene (5 bases each). The CDR3 is made up of 14 amino acids. Germline CDR1 SGHTA, CDR2 FQGNSA. CDR3 amino acids: CASCFSGTQETQYF. The CDR3 DNA sequence: TGTGCCAGCTGCTTTTCCGGGACCCAAGAGACCCAGTACTTC.